The rows below give T cell receptor beta chains drawn from one sample of a study of OX40 agonist ivuxolimab in advanced cancers. Using immunoSEQ multiplex PCR, the repertoire was profiled, and TCRdb retains in-frame clones only, with some absent. This table holds approximately 63,000 clones, over 75% found once. The material sequenced was CD4+ or CD8+ T cells sorted from blood, taken in a trial of the OX40 agonist ivuxolimab. These receptors originate from an adult with an advanced solid tumor such as melanoma, head and neck, liver or kidney cancer. CDR3s include the opening cysteine and the closing phenylalanine or tryptophan. A D gene is named only where the DNA matches it firmly.

cdr3_length,j_call,v_call,d_call,cdr3_aa,cdr3_nt
14,TRBJ2-7,TRBV30,-,CAWTVGLNSYEQYF,TGTGCCTGGACGGTTGGTCTAAACTCCTACGAGCAGTACTTC
15,TRBJ1-1,TRBV19,-,CASSISHGTNTEAFF,TGTGCCAGTAGTATCTCGCACGGAACCAACACTGAAGCTTTCTTT
13,TRBJ2-1,TRBV5-6,TRBD2,CASSLGLANEQFF,TGTGCCAGCAGCTTGGGACTAGCCAATGAGCAGTTCTTC
19,TRBJ2-2,TRBV9,-,CASSDRSTTTSGYTGELFF,TGTGCCAGCAGCGATAGGTCCACCACTACGAGCGGTTACACCGGGGAGCTGTTTTTT
14,TRBJ1-5,TRBV18,-,CASSVTELGQPQHF,TGTGCCAGCTCGGTGACAGAACTGGGTCAGCCCCAGCATTTT
15,TRBJ2-1,TRBV5-1,TRBD2,CASSLIAGALNEQFF,TGCGCCAGCAGCCTCATAGCGGGGGCATTAAATGAGCAGTTCTTC
12,TRBJ2-1,TRBV28,-,CASSLGAVGQFF,TGTGCCAGCAGTTTAGGAGCGGTCGGGCAGTTCTTC
18,TRBJ2-7,TRBV7-2,-,CASSLARLGGYRAYEQYF,TGTGCCAGCAGCTTAGCTCGTCTGGGGGGCTATCGTGCCTACGAGCAGTACTTC
16,TRBJ2-7,TRBV4-3,-,CASSQDGGPLPYEQYF,TGCGCCAGCAGCCAAGATGGCGGGCCCTTGCCCTACGAGCAGTACTTC
16,TRBJ1-2,TRBV9,-,CASSVSGRGMNYGYTF,TGTGCCAGCAGCGTCTCCGGGCGGGGTATGAACTATGGCTACACCTTC
13,TRBJ2-7,TRBV27,-,CASRPLGGYEQYF,TGTGCCAGCAGGCCACTGGGGGGATACGAGCAGTACTTC
14,TRBJ2-7,TRBV5-4,-,CASSFRNRHYEQYF,TGTGCCAGCAGCTTCCGGAACCGACATTACGAGCAGTACTTC
13,TRBJ2-7,TRBV10-1,-,CASSEWSSYEQYF,TGCGCCAGCAGTGAATGGTCCTCCTACGAGCAGTACTTC
11,TRBJ2-7,TRBV6-5,-,CASSRAGEQYF,TGTGCCAGCAGCCGGGCCGGGGAGCAGTACTTC